This T cell receptor beta chain is from a study of T cells in Graves' hyperthyroidism and ophthalmopathy. This clonotype has at least ten counts. Subjects aged 18 to 65 presented with newly diagnosed hyperthyroidism of less than 2 months' duration. Patients were excluded for uncontrolled infection, other autoimmune disease, pregnancy or lactation. The V and J ends lost 5 bases and 8 bases respectively, with 15 bases between them. CDR1 and CDR2 (germline): MDHEN, SYDVKM. CDR3 length equals 13 residues. Amplification of TCR beta CDR3 regions was performed using RNA transcripts as template. HTBI primers were used for first-round RT-PCR of the TCR CDR3. TCRdb used MiXCR to reprocess the multiplex PCR reads, holding one entry per CDR3 protein. The data hold some 210,000 distinct CDR3 sequences, with 17% observed a single time.

The chain combines TRBV28 with TRBJ1-2; perhaps TRBD1 as D (5 bases). The source of this sequence is a man in his fifties or sixties with Graves' hyperthyroidism. Material: blood. The DNA of the CDR3 is TGTGCCAGCAGTCCATTGGGACCTATAGGCTACACCTTC. Protein sequence: CASSPLGPIGYTF.